This record covers a single T cell receptor beta chain. Its antigen is currently not known. It has no much larger one-base neighbor in the sample; base qualities were not kept. PBMCs were isolated by Ficoll-Paque density gradient centrifugation. The junction shows trimming of 4 bases on V and 0 bases on J, and the gene matches do not reach 3 bases of it. Spanning cysteine to phenylalanine, the CDR3 consists of 15 amino acids. The read is trimmed to its CDR3 DNA, 45 bases read in frame from base 1. Sequences SGHRS (CDR1) and YFSETQ (CDR2) are obtained from the germline V gene. Sequencing relied on an Illumina NovaSeq 6000. TCRalpha and TCRbeta cDNA libraries were constructed by 5'RACE with constant-segment primers, with sample barcodes and unique molecular identifiers being introduced. Trizol reagent was used to extract RNA from every sample. Libraries were amplified in two PCR steps, with a second sample barcode and Illumina TruSeq adapters added in the second step. Sequencing of libraries was performed on an Illumina NovaSeq with 2 x 150 bp paired-end reads. Processing in the source paper ran as follows. The reads were demultiplexed and collapsed into UMI-guided consensus sequences using migec v1.2.7. Using mixcr v2.1.11, the UMI consensuses were aligned to TRA and TRB V and J templates and assembled into clonotypes. Clonotypes were classified as expanded or contracted when called significant by both edgeR and NoisET, with noise models trained on biological replicates. For edgeR calls, the cutoffs were a false discovery rate-adjusted p below 0.01 and a log2 fold-change threshold of 1. As an exploratory analysis of dynamics, max-normalized trajectories of the 1000 most abundant clonotypes were examined with PCA combined with hierarchical clustering. The CD4 or CD8 phenotype of responding clones was assigned using the separately sequenced CD4+ and CD8+ repertoires. TCRdb reprocessed the public reads (quality trimming at Q25 with fastp, clone calling with MiXCR) and kept in-frame beta chains. Each entry merges the rows of one CDR3 protein and shows their most common DNA and genes. What appears here as the V and J calls and clone size reflects TCRdb's work, not the paper's. This sample lists roughly 150,000 distinct CDR3 sequences; around 13% were detected once. The ten largest clones add up to 13% to 15% of the sample.

The data stem from a study of T-cell memory formation after mild COVID-19 (dated by TCRdb to 2020 to 2023). About the full investigation: TCR sequence clusters from the two donors were found to be largely donor specific. The cohort was made up of two young adult volunteers, one female and one male, who were previously healthy. In two donors, T-cell clones that expanded and contracted after mild COVID-19 were followed by sequencing TCRalpha and TCRbeta repertoires longitudinally. Overall results and qualifications from the work: Contracting CD4+ clones appeared mostly in the CM and EM memory subsets, whereas CD8+ clones were enriched in EMRA. From day 15 to 85, contracting clones showed balanced CD4/CD8 phenotypes, whereas a second wave of clones that expanded from day 15 to 37 leaned towards CD4+. Some responding clones were found in pre-infection memory, which suggests that pre-existing cross-reactive memory T cells took part in the SARS-CoV-2 response. The study included only a couple of mild cases, and larger cohorts that include severe cases with pre-infection samples were judged to be necessary. The second-wave clones that peaked on day 37 were not confirmed to be SARS-CoV-2 specific.

This clonotype was obtained from an adult woman who had mild COVID-19 (a few samples of this study predate the infection). The sample titles of this study are shuffled in the database, so cell type and time point are left out; the donor was told from shared clones. Sequenced input: PBMCs or a T cell subset sorted from them (not recorded which). The V and J genes are TRBV5-1 and TRBJ2-2; 7 bases in the junction line up with TRBD1. CDR3 region: CASSDRAANTGELFF. The DNA sequence is TGCGCCAGCAGCGACAGGGCTGCGAACACCGGGGAGCTGTTTTTT.